This T cell receptor beta chain was captured by sequencing in a study of blood T cells in healthy people across ages. Study-level background: About one barcoded beta molecule per two T cells was captured by template switching.

V gave up 4 bases and J gave up 5 bases, with 11 bases separating them. The germline V gene has CDR1 LGHNA and CDR2 YNFKEQ. The CDR3 totals 13 residues. Overall study findings and caveats: TCR beta diversity tracked closely with naive T cell percentage. Per million T cells, TCR beta diversity dropped roughly linearly as age increased.

Researchers report isolating at least 7 million PBMCs per sample. Worth noting for this clonotype: Antigen unknown. A single base separates this from a much larger clone, so it may be a read error.

Primers used in a second PCR of about 7 to 12 cycles were a sample-barcoded 5' primer and a J-beta primer mix. TCRdb reprocessed the 5' RACE reads with MiXCR, giving one entry per CDR3 protein. The table shows under 1,000,000 distinct CDR3 sequences, with about 36% occurring only once. The gene calls are TRBV4-2 and TRBJ2-5, with D hard to call. Sequenced: blood. This receptor was obtained from a man between 18 and 35 years old in good health. CDR3 sequence reads: CASSLGRTETQYF. The CDR3 coding sequence is TGTGCCAGCAGCCTCGGCAGGACGGAGACCCAGTACTTC.